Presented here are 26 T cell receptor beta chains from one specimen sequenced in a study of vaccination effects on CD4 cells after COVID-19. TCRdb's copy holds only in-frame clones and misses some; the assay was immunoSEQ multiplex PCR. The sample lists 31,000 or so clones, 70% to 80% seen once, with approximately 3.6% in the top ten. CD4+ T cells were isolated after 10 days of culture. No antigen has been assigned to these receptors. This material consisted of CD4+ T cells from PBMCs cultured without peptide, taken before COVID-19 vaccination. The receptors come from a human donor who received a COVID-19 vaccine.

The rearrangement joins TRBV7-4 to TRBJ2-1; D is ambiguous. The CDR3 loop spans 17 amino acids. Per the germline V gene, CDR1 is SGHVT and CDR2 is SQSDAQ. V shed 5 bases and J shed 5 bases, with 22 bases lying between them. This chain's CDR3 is CASSLYLTPNNHNEQFF. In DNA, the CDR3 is TGTGCCAGCAGCCTATACCTCACCCCAAACAACCACAATGAGCAGTTCTTC.

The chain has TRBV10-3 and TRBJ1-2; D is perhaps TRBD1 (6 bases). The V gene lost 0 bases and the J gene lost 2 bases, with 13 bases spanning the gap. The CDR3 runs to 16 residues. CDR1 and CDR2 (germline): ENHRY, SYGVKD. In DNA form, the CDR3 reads TGTGCCATCAGTGAGTCGACAGGCGCGGCCAACTATGGCTACACCTTC. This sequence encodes CAISESTGAANYGYTF.

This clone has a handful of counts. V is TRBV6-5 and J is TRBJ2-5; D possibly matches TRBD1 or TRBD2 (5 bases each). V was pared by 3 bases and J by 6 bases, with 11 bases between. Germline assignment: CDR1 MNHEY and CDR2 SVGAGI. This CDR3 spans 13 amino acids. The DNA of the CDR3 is TGTGCCAGCAGTTATGAGGGGTTGCAGACCCAGTACTTC. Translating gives CASSYEGLQTQYF.

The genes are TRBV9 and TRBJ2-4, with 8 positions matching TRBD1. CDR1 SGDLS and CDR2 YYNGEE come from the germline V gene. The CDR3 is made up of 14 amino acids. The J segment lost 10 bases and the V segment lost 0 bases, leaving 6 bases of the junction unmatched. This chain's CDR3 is CASSVEGQAQIQYF. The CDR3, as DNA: TGTGCCAGCAGCGTAGAGGGACAGGCGCAGATTCAGTACTTC. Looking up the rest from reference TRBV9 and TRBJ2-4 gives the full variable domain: DSGVTQTPKHLITATGQRVTLRCSPRSGDLSVYWYQQSLDQGLQFLIQYYNGEERAKGNILERFSAQQFPDLHSELNLSSLELGDSALYFCASSVEGQAQIQYFGAGTRLSVL.

CDR3 region: CSVEVPGGRGVAFF. CDR3 sequence (DNA): TGCAGCGTTGAAGTCCCAGGGGGTCGTGGGGTGGCTTTCTTT. This chain connects TRBV29-1 to TRBJ1-1; 7 bases fit TRBD1. The CDR3 totals 14 residues. The J segment lost 11 bases and the V segment lost 1 base, leaving 13 bases of the junction unmatched. Germline V gives CDR1 SQVTM, CDR2 ANQGSEA. Together with reference TRBV29-1 and TRBJ1-1, the CDR3 gives the full variable domain: SAVISQKPSRDICQRGTSLTIQCQVDSQVTMMFWYRQQPGQSLTLIATANQGSEATYESGFVIDKFPISRPNLTFSTLTVSNMSPEDSSIYLCSVEVPGGRGVAFFGQGTRLTVV.

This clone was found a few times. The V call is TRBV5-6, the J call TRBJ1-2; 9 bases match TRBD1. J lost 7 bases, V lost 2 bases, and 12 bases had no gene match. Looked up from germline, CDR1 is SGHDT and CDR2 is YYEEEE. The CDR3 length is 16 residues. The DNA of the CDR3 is TGTGCCAGCAGCTTACCCACTCGACAGGGGGAAGGTGGCTACACCTTC. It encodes CASSLPTRQGEGGYTF.

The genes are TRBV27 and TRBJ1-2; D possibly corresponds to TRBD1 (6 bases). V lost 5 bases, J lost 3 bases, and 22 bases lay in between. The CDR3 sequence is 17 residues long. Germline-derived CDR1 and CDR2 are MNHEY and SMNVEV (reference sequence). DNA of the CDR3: TGTGCCAGCAGTACCCGGACAGAGATCCTTTCTCACTATGGCTACACCTTC. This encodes CASSTRTEILSHYGYTF.

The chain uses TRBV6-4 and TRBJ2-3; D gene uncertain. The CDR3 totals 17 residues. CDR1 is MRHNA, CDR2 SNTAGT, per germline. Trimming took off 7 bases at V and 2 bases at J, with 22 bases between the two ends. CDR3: CASTLTPTYSFTDTQYF. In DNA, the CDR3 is TGTGCCAGCACCCTGACACCGACCTACTCTTTCACAGATACGCAGTATTTT.

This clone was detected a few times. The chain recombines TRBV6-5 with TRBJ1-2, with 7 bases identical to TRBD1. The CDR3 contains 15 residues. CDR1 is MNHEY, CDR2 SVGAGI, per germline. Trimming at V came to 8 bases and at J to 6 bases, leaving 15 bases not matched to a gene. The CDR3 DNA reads TGTGCCAGCGTGGAGACAGGGCTGATCTTTAATGGCTACACCTTC. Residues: CASVETGLIFNGYTF.

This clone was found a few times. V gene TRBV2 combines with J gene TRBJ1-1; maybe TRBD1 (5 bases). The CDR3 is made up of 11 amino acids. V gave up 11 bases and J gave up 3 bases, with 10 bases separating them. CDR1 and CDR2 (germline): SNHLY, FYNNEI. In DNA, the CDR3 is TGTGCCGGTGGCAGGGACACTGAAGCTTTCTTT. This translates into CAGGRDTEAFF.

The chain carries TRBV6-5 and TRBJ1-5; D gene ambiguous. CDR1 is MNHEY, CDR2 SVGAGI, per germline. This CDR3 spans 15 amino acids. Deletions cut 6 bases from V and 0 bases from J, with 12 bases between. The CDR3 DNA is TGTGCCAGCAGCTACACTGGGATTAGCAATCAGCCCCAGCATTTT. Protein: CASSYTGISNQPQHF.

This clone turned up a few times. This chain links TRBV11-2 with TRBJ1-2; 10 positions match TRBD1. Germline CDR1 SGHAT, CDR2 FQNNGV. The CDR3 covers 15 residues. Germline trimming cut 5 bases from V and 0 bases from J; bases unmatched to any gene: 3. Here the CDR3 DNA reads TGTGCCAGCAGCCCCGGACAGGGGGCTAACTATGGCTACACCTTC. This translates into CASSPGQGANYGYTF.

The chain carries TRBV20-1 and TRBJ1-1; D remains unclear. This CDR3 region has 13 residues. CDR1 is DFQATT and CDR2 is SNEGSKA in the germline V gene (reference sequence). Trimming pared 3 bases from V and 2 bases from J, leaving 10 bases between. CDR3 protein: CSASRQQNTEAFF. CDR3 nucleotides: TGCAGTGCTAGTCGGCAGCAAAACACTGAAGCTTTCTTT.

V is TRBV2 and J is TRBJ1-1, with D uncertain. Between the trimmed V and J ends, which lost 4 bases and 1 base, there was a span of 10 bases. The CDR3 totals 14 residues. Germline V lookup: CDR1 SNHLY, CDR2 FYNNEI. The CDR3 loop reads CASSVRQENTEAFF. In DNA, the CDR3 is TGTGCCAGCAGTGTACGGCAGGAGAACACTGAAGCTTTCTTT.

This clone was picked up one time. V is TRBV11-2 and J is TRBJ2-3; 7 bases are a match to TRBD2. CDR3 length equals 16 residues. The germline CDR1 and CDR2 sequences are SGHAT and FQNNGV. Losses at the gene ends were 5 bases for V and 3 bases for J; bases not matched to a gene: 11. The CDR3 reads CASSRGAGEGTDTQYF. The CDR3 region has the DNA TGTGCCAGCAGCCGAGGGGCGGGGGAAGGGACAGATACGCAGTATTTT.

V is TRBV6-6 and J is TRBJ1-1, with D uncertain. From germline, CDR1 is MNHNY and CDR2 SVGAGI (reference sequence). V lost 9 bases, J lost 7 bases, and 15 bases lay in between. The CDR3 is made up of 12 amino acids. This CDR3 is CASSVTSNEAFF. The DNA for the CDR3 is TGTGCCAGTTCCGTGACAAGTAATGAAGCTTTCTTT.

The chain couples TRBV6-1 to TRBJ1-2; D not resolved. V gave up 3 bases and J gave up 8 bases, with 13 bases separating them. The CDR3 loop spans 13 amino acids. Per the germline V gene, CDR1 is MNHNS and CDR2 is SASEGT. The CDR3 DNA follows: TGTGCCAGCAGTGACCGACGTCTTTGGGGCTACACCTTC. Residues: CASSDRRLWGYTF.

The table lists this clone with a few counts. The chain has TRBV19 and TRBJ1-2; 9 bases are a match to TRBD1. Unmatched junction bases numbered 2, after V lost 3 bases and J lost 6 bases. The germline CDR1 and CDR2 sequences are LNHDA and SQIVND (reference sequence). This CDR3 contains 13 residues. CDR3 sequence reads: CASSIRQGDGYTF. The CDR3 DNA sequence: TGTGCCAGTAGTATCCGACAGGGGGATGGCTACACCTTC.

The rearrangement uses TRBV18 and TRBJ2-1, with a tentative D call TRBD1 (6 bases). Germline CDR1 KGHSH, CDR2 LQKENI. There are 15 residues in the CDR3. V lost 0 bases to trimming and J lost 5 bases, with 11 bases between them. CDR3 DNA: TGTGCCAGCTCACCACCGACTGGGGGCAACAATGAGCAGTTCTTC. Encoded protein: CASSPPTGGNNEQFF.

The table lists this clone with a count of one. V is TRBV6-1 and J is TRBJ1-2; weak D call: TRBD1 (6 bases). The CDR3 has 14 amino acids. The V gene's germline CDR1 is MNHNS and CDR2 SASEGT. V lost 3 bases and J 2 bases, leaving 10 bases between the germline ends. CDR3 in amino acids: CASSDLDRNYGYTF. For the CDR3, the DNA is TGTGCCAGCAGTGACCTAGACAGGAACTATGGCTACACCTTC.

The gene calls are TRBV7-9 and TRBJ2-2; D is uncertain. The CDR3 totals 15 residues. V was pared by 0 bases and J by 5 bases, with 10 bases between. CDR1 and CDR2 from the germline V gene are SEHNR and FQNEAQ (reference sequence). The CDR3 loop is CASSLAAAYTGELFF. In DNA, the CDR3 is TGTGCCAGCAGCTTAGCTGCGGCTTATACCGGGGAGCTGTTTTTT.

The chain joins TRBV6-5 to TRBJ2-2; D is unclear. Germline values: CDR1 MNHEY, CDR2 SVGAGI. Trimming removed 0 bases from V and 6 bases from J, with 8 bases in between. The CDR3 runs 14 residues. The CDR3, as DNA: TGTGCCAGCAGTTACTCGATCGGATCCGGGGAGCTGTTTTTT. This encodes CASSYSIGSGELFF.

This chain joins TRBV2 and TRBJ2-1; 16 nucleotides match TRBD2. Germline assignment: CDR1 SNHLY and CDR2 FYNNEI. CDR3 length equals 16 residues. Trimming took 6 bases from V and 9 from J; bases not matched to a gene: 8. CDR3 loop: CASRSGTSGGAREQFF. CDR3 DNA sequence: TGTGCCAGCAGGAGTGGGACTAGCGGGGGGGCCCGTGAGCAGTTCTTC.

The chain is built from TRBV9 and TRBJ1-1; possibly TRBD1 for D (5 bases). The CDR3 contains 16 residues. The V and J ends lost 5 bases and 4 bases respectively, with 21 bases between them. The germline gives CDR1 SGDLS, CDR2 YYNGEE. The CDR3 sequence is CASSWGEGRMSTEAFF. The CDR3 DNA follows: TGTGCCAGCAGTTGGGGGGAGGGCAGAATGAGCACTGAAGCTTTCTTT. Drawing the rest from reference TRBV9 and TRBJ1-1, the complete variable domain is DSGVTQTPKHLITATGQRVTLRCSPRSGDLSVYWYQQSLDQGLQFLIQYYNGEERAKGNILERFSAQQFPDLHSELNLSSLELGDSALYFCASSWGEGRMSTEAFFGQGTRLTVV.

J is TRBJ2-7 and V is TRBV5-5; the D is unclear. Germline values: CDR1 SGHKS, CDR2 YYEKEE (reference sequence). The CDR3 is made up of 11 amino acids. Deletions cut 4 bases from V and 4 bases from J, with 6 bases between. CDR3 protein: CASSPNYEQYF. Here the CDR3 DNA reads TGTGCCAGCAGCCCCAATTACGAGCAGTACTTC.

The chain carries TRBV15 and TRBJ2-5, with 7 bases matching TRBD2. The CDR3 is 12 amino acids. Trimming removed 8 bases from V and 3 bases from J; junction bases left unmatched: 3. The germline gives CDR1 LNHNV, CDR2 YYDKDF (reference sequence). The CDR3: CATSGREETQYF. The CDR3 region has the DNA TGTGCCACCTCGGGGAGGGAAGAGACCCAGTACTTC.